This T cell receptor beta chain was found in a study of shared clonotypes between healthy human individuals. Trimming removed 8 bases at V and 5 bases at J, with 15 bases between. The CDR3 totals 13 residues. Germline V gene lookup returns CDR1 SNHLY and CDR2 FYNNEI. Some 30,000 T cell genomes, or 200 ng DNA, went into the sorted-subset replicate PCRs. The protocol was immunoSEQ multiplex PCR, while the TCRdb copy is restricted to in-frame clones and leaves out a portion. In the table there are about 79,000 clones, 60% to 65% of which are singletons. Comments on this clone: What it recognizes is unknown.

Findings and limits, study-wide: Richness estimates generally favored naive over memory subsets. In this cohort, only blood was sampled, and tissue repertoires likely differ.

The TCR comes from a man aged 25 to 40 in good health. The chain is built from TRBV2 and TRBJ1-2, with a weak D call TRBD1 (5 bases). Sequenced input: memory CD8+ T cells sorted from blood. Noted subset: CD45RO+ cells pooled with CCR7-negative TemRA cells. CDR3 amino acids: CASLGEAIYGYTF. For the CDR3, the DNA is TGTGCCAGCCTGGGGGAGGCGATATATGGCTACACCTTC.